This T cell receptor beta chain was sequenced during a study of cytomegalovirus exposure and HLA in healthy donors. Study-level information: As released early, the data held roughly 85 million unique TCRs from HLA-typed donors.

Vbeta (60) and Jbeta (13) primers were used in the PCR. TCRdb keeps only in-frame clones here, not all; method: immunoSEQ multiplex PCR. The data show 50,000 to 65,000 clones, approximately 77% seen once. Study-level findings and limits: One variant, a missense change in DCLRE1C, was linked in a later analysis to TCR beta V- and J-gene trimming. One cluster of highly shared sequence variants probably arose as a sequencing artifact. A later analysis showed TCR association rates differing by HLA locus, peaking at DRB1 and lowest at HLA-C.

CDR1 is SQVTM, CDR2 ANQGSEA, per germline. This CDR3 is built from 19 residues. V was clipped by 0 bases and J by 12 bases, with 33 bases between them. Comments on this clone: Its specificity is unknown.

This rearrangement joins TRBV29-1 to TRBJ2-1, with D possibly being TRBD1 (5 bases). The receptor comes from a woman under 30 in good health and CMV-seronegative. Specimen: PBMCs. The CDR3 protein is CSVEDQLRRTDIFGFRQFF. The CDR3 DNA reads as TGCAGCGTTGAAGATCAATTGAGGCGGACGGACATTTTTGGTTTTCGGCAGTTCTTC.